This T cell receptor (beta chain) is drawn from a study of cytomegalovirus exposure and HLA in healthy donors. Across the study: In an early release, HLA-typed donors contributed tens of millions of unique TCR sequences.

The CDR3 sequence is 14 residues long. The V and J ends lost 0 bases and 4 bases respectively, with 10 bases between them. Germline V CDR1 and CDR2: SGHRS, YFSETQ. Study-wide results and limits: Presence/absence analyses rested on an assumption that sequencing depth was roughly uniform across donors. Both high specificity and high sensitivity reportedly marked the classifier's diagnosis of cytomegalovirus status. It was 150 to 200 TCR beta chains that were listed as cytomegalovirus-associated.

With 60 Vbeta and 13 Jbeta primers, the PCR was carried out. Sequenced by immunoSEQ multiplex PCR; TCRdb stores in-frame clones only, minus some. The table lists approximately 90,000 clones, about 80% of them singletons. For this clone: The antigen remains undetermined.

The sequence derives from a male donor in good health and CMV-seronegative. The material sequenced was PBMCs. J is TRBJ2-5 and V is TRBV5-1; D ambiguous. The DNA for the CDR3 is TGCGCCAGCAGCTTGGGGGTCGGGTCAGAGACCCAGTACTTC. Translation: CASSLGVGSETQYF.